This T cell receptor (beta chain) was found in a study of CD8+ T cells in alopecia areata. Study in general: Treated patients were dosed with oral tofacitinib, taking 5 to 10 mg twice daily. Study outcomes and limitations: An increase in clonality over normal scalp was evident in lesional scalp, especially alopecia totalis/universalis.

Extraction of RNA preceded its reverse transcription into cDNA, which served as the sequencing template. The data were produced by immunoSEQ multiplex PCR, yet TCRdb's version contains in-frame clones alone and is incomplete. The repertoire includes some 170,000 clones, 67% of them detected once, and about 10% sits in the top ten. Starting from PBMCs, sorting isolated CD4+ and CD8+ T cells. This clone was seen a handful of times. Its antigen is not known. From germline, CDR1 is SGHRS and CDR2 YFSETQ. The V end was cut by 7 bases, the J end by 0 bases, with 11 bases between. The length of the CDR3 is 14 residues.

The specimen was CD8+ T cells sorted from blood, collected at week 0. The gene calls are TRBV5-1 and TRBJ2-4; no clear D. The TCR originated in a human donor with alopecia areata. Written as DNA, the CDR3 is TGCGCCAGCTCCCAGAATTTAGCCAAAAACATTCAGTACTTC. The encoded protein is CASSQNLAKNIQYF.